This TCR beta chain is from a study of T cell repertoires in aging, cancer and after chemotherapy. TCR beta rearrangements were amplified from peripheral blood genomic DNA. Study-wide findings and caveats: Untreated cancer patients had significantly lower blood TCR diversity than age-matched healthy donors. Across the chemotherapy interval, each cancer cohort showed higher median generation probability, suggesting thymic rebound.

A mixed TRB-A/B primer pool amplified rearranged TRB by multiplex touch-down PCR. TCRdb processed the multiplex PCR reads anew with MiXCR; each CDR3 protein has one entry. This table has 4,000 or so distinct CDR3 sequences, about 31% appearing once. Germline lookup yields CDR1 LNHDA and CDR2 SQIVND (reference sequence). V was pared by 3 bases and J by 1 base, with 9 bases between. The CDR3 covers 14 residues. Comments on this clonotype: Its matching antigen is unknown.

The source of this sequence is a human donor with a solid tumor. Material: blood. The rearrangement uses TRBV19 and TRBJ2-5; weak D call: TRBD1 (6 bases). The CDR3 protein is CASSIDRFQETQYF. DNA for the CDR3: TGTGCCAGTAGTATTGACAGGTTCCAAGAGACCCAGTACTTC.